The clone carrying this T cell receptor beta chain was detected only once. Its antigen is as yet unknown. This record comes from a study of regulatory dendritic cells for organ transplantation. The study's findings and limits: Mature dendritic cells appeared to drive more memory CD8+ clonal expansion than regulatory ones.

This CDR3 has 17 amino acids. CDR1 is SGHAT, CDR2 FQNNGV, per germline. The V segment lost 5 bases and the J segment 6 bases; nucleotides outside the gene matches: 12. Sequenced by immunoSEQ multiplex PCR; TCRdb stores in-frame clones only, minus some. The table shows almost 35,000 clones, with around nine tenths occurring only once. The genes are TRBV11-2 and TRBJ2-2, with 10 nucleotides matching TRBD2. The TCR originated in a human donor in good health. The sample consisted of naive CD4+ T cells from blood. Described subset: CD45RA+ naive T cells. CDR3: CASSRGTGTSVSGELFF. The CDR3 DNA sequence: TGTGCCAGCAGCCGCGGGACCGGGACTAGCGTTTCCGGGGAGCTGTTTTTT.